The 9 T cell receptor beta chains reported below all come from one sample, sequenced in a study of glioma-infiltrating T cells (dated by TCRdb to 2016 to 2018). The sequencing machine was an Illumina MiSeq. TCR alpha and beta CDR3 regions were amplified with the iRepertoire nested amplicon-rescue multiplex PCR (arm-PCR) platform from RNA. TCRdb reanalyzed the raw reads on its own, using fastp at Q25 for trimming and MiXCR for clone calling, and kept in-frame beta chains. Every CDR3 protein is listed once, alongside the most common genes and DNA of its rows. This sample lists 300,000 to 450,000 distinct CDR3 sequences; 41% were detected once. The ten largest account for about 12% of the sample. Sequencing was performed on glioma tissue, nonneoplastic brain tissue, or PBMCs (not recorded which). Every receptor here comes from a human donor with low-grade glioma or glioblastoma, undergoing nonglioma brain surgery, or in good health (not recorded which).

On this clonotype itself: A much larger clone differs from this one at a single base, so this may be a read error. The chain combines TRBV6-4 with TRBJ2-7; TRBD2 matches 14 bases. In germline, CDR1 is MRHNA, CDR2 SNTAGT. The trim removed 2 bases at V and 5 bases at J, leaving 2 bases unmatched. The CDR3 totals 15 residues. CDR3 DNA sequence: TGTGCCAGCAGTGACGGGACTAGCGGGAGTAACGAGCAGTACTTC. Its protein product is CASSDGTSGSNEQYF.

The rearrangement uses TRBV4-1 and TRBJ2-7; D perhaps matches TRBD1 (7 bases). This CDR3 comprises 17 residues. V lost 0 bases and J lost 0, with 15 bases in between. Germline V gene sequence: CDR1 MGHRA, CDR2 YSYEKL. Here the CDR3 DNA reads TGCGCCAGCAGCCAAGAGTTCGGAGGGGGCTACTCCTACGAGCAGTACTTC. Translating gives CASSQEFGGGYSYEQYF.

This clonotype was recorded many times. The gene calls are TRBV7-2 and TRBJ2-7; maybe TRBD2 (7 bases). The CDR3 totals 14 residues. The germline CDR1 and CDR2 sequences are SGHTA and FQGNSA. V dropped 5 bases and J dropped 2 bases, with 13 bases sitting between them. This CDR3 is CASSARGGPYEQYF. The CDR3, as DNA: TGTGCCAGCAGCGCTAGGGGGGGACCCTACGAGCAGTACTTC. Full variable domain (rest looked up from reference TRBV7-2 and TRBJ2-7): GAGVSQSPSNKVTEKGKDVELRCDPISGHTALYWYRQSLGQGLEFLIYFQGNSAPDKSGLPSDRFSAERTGGSVSTLTIQRTQQEDSAVYLCASSARGGPYEQYFGPGTRLTVT.

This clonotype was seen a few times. The CDR3 protein is CASKRFSGSQQGTDTQYF. CDR3 nucleotides: TGTGCCAGCAAGAGGTTTAGCGGGAGCCAACAGGGCACAGATACGCAGTATTTT. V gene TRBV27 combines with J gene TRBJ2-3, with 9 positions matching TRBD2. CDR1 and CDR2 from the germline V gene are MNHEY and SMNVEV (reference sequence). The CDR3 covers 18 residues. V lost 7 bases to trimming and J lost 1 base; unmatched junction nucleotides: 15.

The CDR3 is CASSEVSINTEAFF. CDR3 sequence (DNA): TGTGCCAGCAGTGAAGTCAGTATTAACACTGAAGCTTTCTTT. The chain carries TRBV2 and TRBJ1-1; D is unclear. Per germline, CDR1 SNHLY and CDR2 FYNNEI. The CDR3 has 14 amino acids. V lost 1 base to trimming and J lost 2 bases, with 8 bases between them.

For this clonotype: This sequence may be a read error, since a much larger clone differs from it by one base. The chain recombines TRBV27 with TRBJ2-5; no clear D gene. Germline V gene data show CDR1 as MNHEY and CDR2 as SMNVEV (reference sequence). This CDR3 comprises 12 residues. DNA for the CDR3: TGTGCCAGCAGTTTACAGCAAGAGCCCCAGTACTTC. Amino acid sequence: CASSLQQEPQYF.

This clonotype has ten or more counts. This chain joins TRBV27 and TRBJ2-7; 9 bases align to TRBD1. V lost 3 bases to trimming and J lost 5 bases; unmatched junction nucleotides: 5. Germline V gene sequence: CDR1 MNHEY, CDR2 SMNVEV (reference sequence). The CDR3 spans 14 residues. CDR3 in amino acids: CASSFRDRVHEQYF. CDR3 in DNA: TGTGCCAGCAGTTTCCGGGACAGGGTCCACGAGCAGTACTTC.

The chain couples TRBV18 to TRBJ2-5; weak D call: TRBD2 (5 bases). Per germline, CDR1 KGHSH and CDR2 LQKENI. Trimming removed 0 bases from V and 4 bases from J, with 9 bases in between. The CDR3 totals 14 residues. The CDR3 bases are TGTGCCAGCTCACCACCGGAGGTCAGAGAGACCCAGTACTTC. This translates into CASSPPEVRETQYF.

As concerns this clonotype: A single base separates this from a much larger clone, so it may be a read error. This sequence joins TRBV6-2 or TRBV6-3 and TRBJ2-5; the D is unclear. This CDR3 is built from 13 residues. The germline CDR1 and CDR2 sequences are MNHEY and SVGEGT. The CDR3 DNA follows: TGTGTCAGCAGTGTCCTAGTGTCAGAGACCCAGTACTTC. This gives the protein CVSSVLVSETQYF.